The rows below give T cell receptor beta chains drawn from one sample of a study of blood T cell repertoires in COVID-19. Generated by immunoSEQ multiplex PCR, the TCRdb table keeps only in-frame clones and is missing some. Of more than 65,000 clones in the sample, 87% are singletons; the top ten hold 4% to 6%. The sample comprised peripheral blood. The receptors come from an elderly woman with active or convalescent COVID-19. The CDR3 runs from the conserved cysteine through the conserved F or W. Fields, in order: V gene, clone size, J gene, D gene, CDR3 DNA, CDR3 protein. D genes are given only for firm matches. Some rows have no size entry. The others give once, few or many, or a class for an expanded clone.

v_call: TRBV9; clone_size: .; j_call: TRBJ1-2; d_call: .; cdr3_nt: TGTGCCAGCAGCGTAGCTCAGACACCAAGAACTAACTATGGCTACACCTTC; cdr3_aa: CASSVAQTPRTNYGYTF
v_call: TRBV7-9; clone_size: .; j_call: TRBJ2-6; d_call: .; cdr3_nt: TGTGCCTGGGCTGTAGGCGGGGCCAACGTCCTGACTTTC; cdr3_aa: CAWAVGGANVLTF
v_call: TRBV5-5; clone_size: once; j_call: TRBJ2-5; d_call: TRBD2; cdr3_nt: TGTGCCAGCAGCACTTCACCGGGAGGCACTCGGGAGACCCAGTACTTC; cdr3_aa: CASSTSPGGTRETQYF
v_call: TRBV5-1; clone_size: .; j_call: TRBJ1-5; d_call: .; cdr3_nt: TGCGCCAGCAGCCCGGGACAAGGCGCCGGGGGCAATCAGCCCCAGCATTTT; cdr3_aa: CASSPGQGAGGNQPQHF
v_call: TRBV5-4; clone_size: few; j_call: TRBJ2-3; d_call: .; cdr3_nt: TGTGCCAGCAGCTTGGCCAGTCTAGCCGGTACGCAGTATTTT; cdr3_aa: CASSLASLAGTQYF
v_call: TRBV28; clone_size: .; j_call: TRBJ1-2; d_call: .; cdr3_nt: TGTGCCATCCGGGGAGGGGGTACTTCCGCCTCGGTCACCCTGCGGGGCTACACCTTC; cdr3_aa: CAIRGGGTSASVTLRGYTF
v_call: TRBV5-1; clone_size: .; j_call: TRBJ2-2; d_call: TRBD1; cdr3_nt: TGCGCCAGCAGCTTGGTAGGGGGCGGCACCGGGGAGCTGTTTTTT; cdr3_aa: CASSLVGGGTGELFF
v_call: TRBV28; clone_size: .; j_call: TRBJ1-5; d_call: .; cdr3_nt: TGTGCCAGCAGTTTAACGGGTCTTCTCAATCAGCCCCAGCATTTT; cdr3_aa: CASSLTGLLNQPQHF
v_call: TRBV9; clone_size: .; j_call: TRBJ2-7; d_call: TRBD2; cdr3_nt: TGTGCCAGCAGCGGACGGACTAGCGGGACCCCTTACGAGCAGTACTTC; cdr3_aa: CASSGRTSGTPYEQYF
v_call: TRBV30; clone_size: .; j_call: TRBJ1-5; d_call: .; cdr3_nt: TGTGCCTGGAGTGTACGCAGGAATCAGCCCCAGCATTTT; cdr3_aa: CAWSVRRNQPQHF
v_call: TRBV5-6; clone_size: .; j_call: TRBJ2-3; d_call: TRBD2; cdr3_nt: TGTGCCAGCAGCTTGAGAGCGGGAGGGCGCACAGATACGCAGTATTTT; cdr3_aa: CASSLRAGGRTDTQYF
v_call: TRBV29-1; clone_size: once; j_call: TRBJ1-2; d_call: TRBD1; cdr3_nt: TGCAGCGCCCGACAGGGCAATGGCTACACCTTC; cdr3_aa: CSARQGNGYTF
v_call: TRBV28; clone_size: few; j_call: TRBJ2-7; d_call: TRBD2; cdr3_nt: TGTGCCAGCAGTTTTCCAGGTGCTAGCGGGGGGGCAATCGAGCAGTACTTC; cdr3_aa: CASSFPGASGGAIEQYF
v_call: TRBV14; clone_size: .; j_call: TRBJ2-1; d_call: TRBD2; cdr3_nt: TGTGCCAGCAGCCATCCAGTGGGGGCTAGCGGGAGCTCGTACAATGAGCAGTTCTTC; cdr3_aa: CASSHPVGASGSSYNEQFF
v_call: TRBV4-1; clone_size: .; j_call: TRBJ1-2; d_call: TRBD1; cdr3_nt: TGCGCCAGCAGCCCTCGACAGGGGGCGAGCTATGGCTACACCTTC; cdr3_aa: CASSPRQGASYGYTF
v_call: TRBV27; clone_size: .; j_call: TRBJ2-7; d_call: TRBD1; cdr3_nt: TGTGCCAGCAGTTTATTAGACAGGGGCTACGAGCAGTACTTC; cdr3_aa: CASSLLDRGYEQYF